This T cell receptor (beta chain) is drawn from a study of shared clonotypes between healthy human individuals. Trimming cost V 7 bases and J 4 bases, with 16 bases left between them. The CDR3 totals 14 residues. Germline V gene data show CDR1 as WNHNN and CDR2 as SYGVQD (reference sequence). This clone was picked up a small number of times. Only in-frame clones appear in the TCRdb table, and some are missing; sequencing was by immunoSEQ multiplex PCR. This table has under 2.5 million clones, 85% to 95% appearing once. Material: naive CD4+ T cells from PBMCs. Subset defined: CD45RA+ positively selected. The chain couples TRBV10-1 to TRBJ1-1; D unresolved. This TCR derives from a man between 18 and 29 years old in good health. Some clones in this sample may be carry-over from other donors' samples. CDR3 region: CASTAQPLATEAFF. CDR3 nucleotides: TGCGCCAGCACCGCACAACCCCTGGCCACTGAAGCTTTCTTT.